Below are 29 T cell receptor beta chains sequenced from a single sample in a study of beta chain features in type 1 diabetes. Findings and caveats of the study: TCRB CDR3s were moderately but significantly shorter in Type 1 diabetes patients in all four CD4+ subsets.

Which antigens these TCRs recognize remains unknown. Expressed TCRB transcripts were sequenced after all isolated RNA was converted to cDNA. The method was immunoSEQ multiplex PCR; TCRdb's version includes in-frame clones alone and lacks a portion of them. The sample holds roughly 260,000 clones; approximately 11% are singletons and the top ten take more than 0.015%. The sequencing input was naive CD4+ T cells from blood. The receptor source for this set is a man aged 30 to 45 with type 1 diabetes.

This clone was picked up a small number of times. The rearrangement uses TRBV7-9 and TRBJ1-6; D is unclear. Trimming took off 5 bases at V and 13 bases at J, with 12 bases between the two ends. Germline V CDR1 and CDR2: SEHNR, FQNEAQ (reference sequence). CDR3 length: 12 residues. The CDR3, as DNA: TGTGCCAGCAGCCACCCTACGAGCCCCCTCCACTTT. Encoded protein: CASSHPTSPLHF.

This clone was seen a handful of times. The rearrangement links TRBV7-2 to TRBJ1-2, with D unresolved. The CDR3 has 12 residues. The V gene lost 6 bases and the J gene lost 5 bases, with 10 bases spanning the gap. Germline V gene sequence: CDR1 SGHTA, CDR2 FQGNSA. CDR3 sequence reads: CASRTAMYGYTF. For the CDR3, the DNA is TGTGCCAGCAGGACTGCGATGTATGGCTACACCTTC.

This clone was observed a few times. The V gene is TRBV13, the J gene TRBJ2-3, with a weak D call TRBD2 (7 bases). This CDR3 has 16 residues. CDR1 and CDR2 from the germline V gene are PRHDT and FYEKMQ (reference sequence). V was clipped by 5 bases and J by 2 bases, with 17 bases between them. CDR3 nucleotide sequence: TGTGCCAGCAGCGCTCGGGGGGCCCCTTCCACAGATACGCAGTATTTT. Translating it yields CASSARGAPSTDTQYF.

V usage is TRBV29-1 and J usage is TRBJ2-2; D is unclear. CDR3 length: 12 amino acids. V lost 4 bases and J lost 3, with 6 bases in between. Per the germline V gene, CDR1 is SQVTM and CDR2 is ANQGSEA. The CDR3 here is CSVGRDTGELFF. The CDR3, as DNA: TGCAGCGTTGGCCGGGACACCGGGGAGCTGTTTTTT.

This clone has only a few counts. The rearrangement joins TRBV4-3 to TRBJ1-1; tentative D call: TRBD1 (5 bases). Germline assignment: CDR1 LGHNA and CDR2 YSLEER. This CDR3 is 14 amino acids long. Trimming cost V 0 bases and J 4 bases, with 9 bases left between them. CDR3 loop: CASSQEGRITEAFF. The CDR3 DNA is TGCGCCAGCAGCCAAGAGGGGCGGATCACTGAAGCTTTCTTT.

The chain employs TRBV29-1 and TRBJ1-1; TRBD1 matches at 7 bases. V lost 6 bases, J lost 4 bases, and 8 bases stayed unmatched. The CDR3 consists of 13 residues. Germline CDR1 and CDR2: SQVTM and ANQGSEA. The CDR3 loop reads CSVEGQQGTEAFF. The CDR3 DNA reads TGCAGCGTCGAGGGACAGCAAGGCACTGAAGCTTTCTTT.

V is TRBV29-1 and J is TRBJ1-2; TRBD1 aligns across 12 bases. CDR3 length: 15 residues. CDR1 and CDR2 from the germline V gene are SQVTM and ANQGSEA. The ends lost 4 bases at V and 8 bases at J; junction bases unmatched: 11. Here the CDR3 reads CSVAAAGTGGVGYTF. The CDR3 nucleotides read TGCAGCGTTGCGGCCGCCGGGACAGGGGGCGTGGGCTACACCTTC.

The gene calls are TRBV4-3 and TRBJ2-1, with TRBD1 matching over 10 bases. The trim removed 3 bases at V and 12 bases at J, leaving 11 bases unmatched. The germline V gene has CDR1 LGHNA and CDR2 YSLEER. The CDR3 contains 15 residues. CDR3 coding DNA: TGCGCCAGCAGCCAGGAATTCCGACAGGGGGCAGGGCAGTTCTTC. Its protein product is CASSQEFRQGAGQFF.

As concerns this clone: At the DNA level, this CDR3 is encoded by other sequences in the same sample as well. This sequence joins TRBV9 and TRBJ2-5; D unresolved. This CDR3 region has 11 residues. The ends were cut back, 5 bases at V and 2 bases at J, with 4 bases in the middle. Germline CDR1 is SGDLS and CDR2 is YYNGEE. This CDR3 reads CASSSQETQYF. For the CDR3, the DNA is TGTGCCAGCAGTTCACAAGAGACCCAGTACTTC. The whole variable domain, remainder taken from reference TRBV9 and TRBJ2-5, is DSGVTQTPKHLITATGQRVTLRCSPRSGDLSVYWYQQSLDQGLQFLIQYYNGEERAKGNILERFSAQQFPDLHSELNLSSLELGDSALYFCASSSQETQYFGPGTRLLVL.

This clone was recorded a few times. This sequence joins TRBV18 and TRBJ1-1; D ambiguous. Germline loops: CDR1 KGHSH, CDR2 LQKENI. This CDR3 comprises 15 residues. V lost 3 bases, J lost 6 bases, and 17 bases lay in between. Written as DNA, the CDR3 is TGTGCCAGCTCACCTCGGGAGACTTTGGCAGCTGAAGCTTTCTTT. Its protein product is CASSPRETLAAEAFF.

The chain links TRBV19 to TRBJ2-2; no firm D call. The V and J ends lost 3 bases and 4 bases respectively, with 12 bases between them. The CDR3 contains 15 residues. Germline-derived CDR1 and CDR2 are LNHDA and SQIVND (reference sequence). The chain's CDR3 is CASSIGTVVTGELFF. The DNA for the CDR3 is TGTGCCAGTAGTATTGGAACAGTAGTCACCGGGGAGCTGTTTTTT.

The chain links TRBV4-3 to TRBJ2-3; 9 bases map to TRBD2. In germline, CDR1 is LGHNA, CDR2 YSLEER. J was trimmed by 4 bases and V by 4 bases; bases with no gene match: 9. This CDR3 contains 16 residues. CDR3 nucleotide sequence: TGCGCCAGCAGCCCGTCCGGGACTAGCAAGTCAGATACGCAGTATTTT. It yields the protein CASSPSGTSKSDTQYF.

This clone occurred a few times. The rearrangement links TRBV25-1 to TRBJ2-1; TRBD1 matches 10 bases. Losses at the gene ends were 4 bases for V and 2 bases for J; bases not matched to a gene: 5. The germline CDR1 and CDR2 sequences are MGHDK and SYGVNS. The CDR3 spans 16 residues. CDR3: CASSGAGTGAYNEQFF. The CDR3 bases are TGTGCCAGCAGTGGGGCCGGGACAGGGGCCTACAATGAGCAGTTCTTC.

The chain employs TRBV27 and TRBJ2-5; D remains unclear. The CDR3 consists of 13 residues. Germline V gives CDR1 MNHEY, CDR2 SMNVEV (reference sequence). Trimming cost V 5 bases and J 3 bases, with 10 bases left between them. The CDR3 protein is CASSPLTEETQYF. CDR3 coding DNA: TGTGCCAGCAGTCCGCTCACTGAAGAGACCCAGTACTTC.

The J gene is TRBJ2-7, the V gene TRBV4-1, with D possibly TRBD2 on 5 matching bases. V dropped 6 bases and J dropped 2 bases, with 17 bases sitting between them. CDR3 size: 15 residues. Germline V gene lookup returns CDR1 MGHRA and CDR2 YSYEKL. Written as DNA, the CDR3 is TGCGCCAGCAGTCTTAAGACGGACTTCCCCTACGAGCAGTACTTC. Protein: CASSLKTDFPYEQYF.

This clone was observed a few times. The CDR3 region is CASSLNQPRAYEQYF. CDR3 DNA: TGTGCCAGCAGCTTGAACCAGCCCCGGGCCTACGAGCAGTACTTC. The chain has TRBV7-9 and TRBJ2-7; D unresolved. This CDR3 has 15 amino acids. The ends were cut back, 3 bases at V and 2 bases at J, with 14 bases in the middle. Germline lookup yields CDR1 SEHNR and CDR2 FQNEAQ (reference sequence).

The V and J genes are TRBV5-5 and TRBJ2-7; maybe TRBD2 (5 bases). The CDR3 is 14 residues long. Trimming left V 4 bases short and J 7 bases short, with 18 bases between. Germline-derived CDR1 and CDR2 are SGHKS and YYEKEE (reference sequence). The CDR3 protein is CASSHWTGFGEQYF. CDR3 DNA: TGTGCCAGCAGCCACTGGACGGGATTTGGGGAGCAGTACTTC.

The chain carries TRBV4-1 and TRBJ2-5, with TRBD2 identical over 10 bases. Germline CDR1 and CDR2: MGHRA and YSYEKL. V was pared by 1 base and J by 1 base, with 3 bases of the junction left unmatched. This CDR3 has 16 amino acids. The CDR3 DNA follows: TGCGCCAGCAGCCAAGGGTTAGCGGGGGGCCAAGAGACCCAGTACTTC. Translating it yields CASSQGLAGGQETQYF.

The CDR3 sequence: CAISTGTGTKRQYF. DNA for the CDR3: TGTGCCATCAGTACCGGGACAGGGACAAAACGGCAGTACTTC. This rearrangement joins TRBV10-3 to TRBJ2-7; 9 bases fit TRBD1. J was trimmed by 9 bases and V by 5 bases; bases with no gene match: 11. This CDR3 is built from 14 residues. Germline CDR1 is ENHRY and CDR2 is SYGVKD.

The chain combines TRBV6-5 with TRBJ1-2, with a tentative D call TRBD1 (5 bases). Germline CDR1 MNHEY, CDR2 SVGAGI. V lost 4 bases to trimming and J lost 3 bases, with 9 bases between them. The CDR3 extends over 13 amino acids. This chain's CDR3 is CASSSTDHYGYTF. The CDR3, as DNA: TGTGCCAGCAGTTCGACAGACCACTATGGCTACACCTTC.

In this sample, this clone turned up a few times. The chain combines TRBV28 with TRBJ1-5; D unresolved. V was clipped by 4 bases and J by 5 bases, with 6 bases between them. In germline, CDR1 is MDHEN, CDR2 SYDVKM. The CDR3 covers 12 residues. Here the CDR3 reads CASSSDYQPQHF. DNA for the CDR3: TGTGCCAGCAGTTCCGACTATCAGCCCCAGCATTTT. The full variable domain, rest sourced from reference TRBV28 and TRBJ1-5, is DVKVTQSSRYLVKRTGEKVFLECVQDMDHENMFWYRQDPGLGLRLIYFSYDVKMKEKGDIPEGYSVSREKKERFSLILESASTNQTSMYLCASSSDYQPQHFGDGTRLSIL.

The CDR3 bases are TGTGCCAGCAGAAGAGCAGGGAAAGGCTACACCTTC. It codes for CASRRAGKGYTF. The chain employs TRBV7-9 and TRBJ1-2; D is possibly TRBD1 (5 bases). The CDR3 consists of 12 residues. From germline, CDR1 is SEHNR and CDR2 FQNEAQ (reference sequence). V lost 6 bases to trimming and J lost 8 bases, with 13 bases between them.

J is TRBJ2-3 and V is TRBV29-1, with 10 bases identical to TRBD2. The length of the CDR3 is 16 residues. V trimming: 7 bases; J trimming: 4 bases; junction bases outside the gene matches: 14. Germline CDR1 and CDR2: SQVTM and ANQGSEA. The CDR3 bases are TGCAGCGAGAGCGGTCTAGCGGGGGATAGTGCAGATACGCAGTATTTT. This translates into CSESGLAGDSADTQYF.

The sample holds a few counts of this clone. CDR3 loop: CASSASPVSTDTQYF. CDR3 bases: TGTGCCAGCAGCGCGTCCCCGGTTAGCACAGATACGCAGTATTTT. The chain uses TRBV5-4 and TRBJ2-3, with D unresolved. This CDR3 is 15 amino acids long. CDR1 SGHNT and CDR2 YYREEE come from the germline V gene (reference sequence). V dropped 4 bases and J dropped 0 bases, with 12 bases sitting between them.

The CDR3: CSVKGLVDEQFF. CDR3 in DNA: TGCAGCGTTAAGGGACTAGTCGATGAGCAGTTCTTC. The rearrangement joins TRBV29-1 to TRBJ2-1; 8 bases map to TRBD2. The CDR3 consists of 12 residues. J gave up 8 bases and V 5 bases, and 5 bases lay outside the gene matches. Germline V gene data show CDR1 as SQVTM and CDR2 as ANQGSEA.

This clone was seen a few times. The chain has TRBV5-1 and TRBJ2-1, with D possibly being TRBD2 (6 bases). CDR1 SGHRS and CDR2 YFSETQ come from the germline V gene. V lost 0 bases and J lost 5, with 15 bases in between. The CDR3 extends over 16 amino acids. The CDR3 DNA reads TGCGCCAGCAGCTTGGCCGGCGGGGCTGGGAACAATGAGCAGTTCTTC. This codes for CASSLAGGAGNNEQFF.

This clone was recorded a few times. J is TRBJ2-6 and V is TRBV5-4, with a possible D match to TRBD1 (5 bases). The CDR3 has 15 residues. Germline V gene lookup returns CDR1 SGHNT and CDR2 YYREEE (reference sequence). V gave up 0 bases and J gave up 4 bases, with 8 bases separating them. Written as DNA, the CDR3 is TGTGCCAGCAGCTTGGCAGGGCCAGGGGCCAACGTCCTGACTTTC. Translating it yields CASSLAGPGANVLTF. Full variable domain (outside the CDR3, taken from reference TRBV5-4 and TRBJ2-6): ETGVTQSPTHLIKTRGQQVTLRCSSQSGHNTVSWYQQALGQGPQFIFQYYREEENGRGNFPPRFSGLQFPNYSSELNVNALELDDSALYLCASSLAGPGANVLTFGAGSRLTVL.

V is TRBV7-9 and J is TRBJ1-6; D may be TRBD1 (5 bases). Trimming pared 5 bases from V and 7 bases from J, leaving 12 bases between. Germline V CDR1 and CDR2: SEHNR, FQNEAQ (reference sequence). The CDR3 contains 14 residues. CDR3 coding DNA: TGTGCCAGCAGCCCAGGATGGGGCAATTCACCCCTCCACTTT. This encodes CASSPGWGNSPLHF.

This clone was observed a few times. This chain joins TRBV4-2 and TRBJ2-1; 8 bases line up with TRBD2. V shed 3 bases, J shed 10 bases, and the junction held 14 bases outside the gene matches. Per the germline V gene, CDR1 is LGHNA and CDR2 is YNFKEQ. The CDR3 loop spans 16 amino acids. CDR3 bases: TGTGCCAGCAGCCAGGAGACCTTAGCGGGGAAGGGAGAGCAGTTCTTC. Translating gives CASSQETLAGKGEQFF.